This T cell receptor (beta chain) was obtained from a study of identical twins. Study outcomes and limitations: A lower insertion count was a feature of abundant cord blood beta clonotypes, with no such feature in memory repertoires.

cDNA carried unique molecular identifiers, and a universal primer site was added by template switching. TCRdb recomputed calls from the 5' RACE reads with MiXCR, one row per CDR3 protein. The sample has roughly 770,000 distinct CDR3 sequences, approximately 18% seen once; the top ten hold around 12%. V shed 5 bases and J shed 4 bases, with 9 bases lying between them. This CDR3 spans 13 amino acids. This clonotype was observed at least ten times. Its antigen remains unidentified. This sample was shared with a second study, whose subject was T cells expressing NK-cell markers. That source reports: Restricting sorting to alpha-beta TCR T cells was achieved in several experiments by an anti-gamma-delta TCR antibody.

The material sequenced was PBMCs. This chain joins TRBV12-3 or TRBV12-4 and TRBJ2-1; no definite D call. This TCR derives from a young woman in good health. Here the CDR3 reads CASSRTPYNEQFF. CDR3 DNA sequence: TGTGCCAGCAGTCGAACTCCATACAATGAGCAGTTCTTC.